The 28 T cell receptor beta chains reported below all come from one sample, sequenced in a study of blood T cell repertoires in COVID-19. Profiled with immunoSEQ multiplex PCR; TCRdb holds only in-frame clones, not every one. The repertoire holds 70,000 to 90,000 clones, 86% seen once, with about 6% in the top ten. The sample was peripheral blood. The receptor source for this set is a man at least 80 years old with COVID-19, enrolled during active disease.

The rearrangement links TRBV7-2 to TRBJ1-2; perhaps TRBD1 as D (5 bases). Trimming left V 1 base short and J 5 bases short, with 14 bases between. The CDR3 is made up of 15 amino acids. Germline-derived CDR1 and CDR2 are SGHTA and FQGNSA. The chain's CDR3 is CASSLDGGSFYGYTF. The DNA of the CDR3 is TGTGCCAGCAGCTTAGACGGGGGAAGTTTTTATGGCTACACCTTC.

The V call is TRBV7-8, the J call TRBJ1-2; a weak D match, TRBD1 (5 bases). Looked up from germline, CDR1 is SGHVS and CDR2 is FQNEAQ. The CDR3 is 14 residues long. V dropped 3 bases and J dropped 6 bases, with 14 bases sitting between them. CDR3 loop: CASSFSRVMDGYTF. The CDR3 nucleotides read TGTGCCAGCAGCTTTTCCAGGGTAATGGATGGCTACACCTTC. Based on the CDR3 plus reference TRBV7-8 and TRBJ1-2, the full variable domain is GAGVSQSPRYKVAKRGQDVALRCDPISGHVSLFWYQQALGQGPEFLTYFQNEAQLDKSGLPSDRFFAERPEGSVSTLKIQRTQQEDSAVYLCASSFSRVMDGYTFGSGTRLTVV.

The chain employs TRBV15 and TRBJ1-2; 8 bases are a match to TRBD1. The CDR3 length is 13 residues. The V and J ends lost 5 bases and 7 bases, in that order; junction bases with no gene match: 6. Germline-derived CDR1 and CDR2 are LNHNV and YYDKDF (reference sequence). The CDR3, as DNA: TGTGCCACCAGCCCAGGGGGACAGGCTGGCTACACCTTC. It is translated as CATSPGGQAGYTF.

The chain couples TRBV7-9 to TRBJ2-3; 12 nucleotides match TRBD2. V was clipped by 3 bases and J by 3 bases; unmatched bases: 1. Germline V CDR1 and CDR2: SEHNR, FQNEAQ (reference sequence). The CDR3 totals 15 residues. DNA of the CDR3: TGTGCCAGCAGCTTCACTAGCGGGGGGACAGATACGCAGTATTTT. This sequence encodes CASSFTSGGTDTQYF.

This chain joins TRBV19 and TRBJ1-5, with 8 bases matching TRBD1. Germline values: CDR1 LNHDA, CDR2 SQIVND (reference sequence). This CDR3 has 14 residues. V shed 7 bases and J 6 bases; nucleotides not matched to a gene: 8. The CDR3 loop is CASNPGQVFQPQHF. The CDR3 region has the DNA TGTGCCAGTAACCCGGGACAGGTGTTTCAGCCCCAGCATTTT.

The chain has TRBV5-1 and TRBJ1-6; TRBD1 agrees at 8 bases. Germline trimming cut 3 bases from V and 6 bases from J; bases unmatched to any gene: 5. This CDR3 is 15 amino acids long. CDR1 SGHRS and CDR2 YFSETQ come from the germline V gene. CDR3 sequence reads: CASSSQGAINSPLHF. The DNA of the CDR3 is TGCGCCAGCAGCTCCCAGGGGGCAATTAATTCACCCCTCCACTTT.

The rearrangement uses TRBV19 and TRBJ1-1, with a possible D match to TRBD1 (6 bases). V was shortened by 5 bases and J by 1 base, with 17 bases between the two germline ends. This CDR3 spans 16 amino acids. The germline gives CDR1 LNHDA, CDR2 SQIVND (reference sequence). The CDR3, as DNA: TGTGCCAGTAGTGCTATTACGGGACACCGGAACACTGAAGCTTTCTTT. It specifies CASSAITGHRNTEAFF. Using reference TRBV19 and TRBJ1-1 for the parts outside the CDR3, the full variable domain is DGGITQSPKYLFRKEGQNVTLSCEQNLNHDAMYWYRQDPGQGLRLIYYSQIVNDFQKGDIAEGYSVSREKKESFPLTVTSAQKNPTAFYLCASSAITGHRNTEAFFGQGTRLTVV.

CDR3 coding DNA: TGTGCCAGCAGATCAAGCGGGGGAGAGACCCAGTACTTC. Translation: CASRSSGGETQYF. The genes are TRBV11-3 and TRBJ2-5, with 8 bases lining up with TRBD2. The CDR3 contains 13 residues. Trimming at V came to 6 bases and at J to 4 bases, leaving 4 bases not matched to a gene. Germline lookup yields CDR1 SGHNT and CDR2 YENEEA.

The chain has TRBV10-3 and TRBJ2-3; a weak D match, TRBD2 (5 bases). V was clipped by 2 bases and J by 3 bases, with 9 bases between them. This CDR3 has 14 residues. CDR1 is ENHRY and CDR2 is SYGVKD in the germline V gene. CDR3 nucleotides: TGTGCCATCAGTGAGCCGGTAGCGACAGATACGCAGTATTTT. This encodes CAISEPVATDTQYF.

The gene calls are TRBV7-3 and TRBJ2-5; D unclear. The CDR3 covers 17 residues. Per germline, CDR1 SGHTA and CDR2 FQGTGA. V dropped 2 bases and J dropped 2 bases, with 18 bases sitting between them. The CDR3: CASSLGPRLPGQETQYF. Written as DNA, the CDR3 is TGTGCCAGCAGCTTAGGGCCCCGTTTACCCGGACAAGAGACCCAGTACTTC.

The gene calls are TRBV2 and TRBJ2-7, with D possibly being TRBD1 (6 bases). Trimming left V 7 bases short and J 0 bases short, with 13 bases between. This CDR3 has 14 residues. Per germline, CDR1 SNHLY and CDR2 FYNNEI. The CDR3 nucleotides read TGTGCCAGCACGCAGGGGTCCCTCTCCTACGAGCAGTACTTC. It yields the protein CASTQGSLSYEQYF.

This clone was counted a single time. J is TRBJ2-3 and V is TRBV5-6, with TRBD2 matching 8 bases. The CDR3 has 15 residues. V dropped 6 bases and J dropped 0; count of bases not matched to a gene: 6. CDR1 is SGHDT, CDR2 YYEEEE, per germline. The CDR3 DNA reads TGTGCCAGCAAACGGGAGGGAGGTAGCACAGATACGCAGTATTTT. Its protein product is CASKREGGSTDTQYF.

This clone was detected only a few times. The rearrangement uses TRBV7-9 and TRBJ1-5; D possibly corresponds to TRBD1 (5 bases). Trimming removed 5 bases at V and 1 base at J, with 12 bases between. CDR1 SEHNR and CDR2 FQNEAQ come from the germline V gene (reference sequence). There are 15 residues in the CDR3. CDR3 sequence: CASSNSDISNQPQHF. CDR3 in DNA: TGTGCCAGCAGCAACTCGGACATAAGCAATCAGCCCCAGCATTTT.

The chain has TRBV3-1 (or the pseudogene TRBV3-2) and TRBJ1-1, with a weak D call TRBD1 (6 bases). CDR1 and CDR2 (germline): LGHDT, YNNKEL (reference sequence). Trimming took 4 bases from V and 4 from J, leaving 13 bases between them. The CDR3 is 14 residues long. The CDR3 DNA is TGTGCCAGCAGCCCGACACAGGGTTCCACTGAAGCTTTCTTT. This encodes CASSPTQGSTEAFF.

V usage is TRBV5-1 and J usage is TRBJ2-1; D not certain. The CDR3 consists of 15 residues. Germline V gene sequence: CDR1 SGHRS, CDR2 YFSETQ. Between the trimmed V and J ends, which lost 0 bases and 6 bases, there was a span of 13 bases. CDR3 amino acids: CASSLGFPSGNEQFF. In DNA form, the CDR3 reads TGCGCCAGCAGCTTGGGGTTCCCCTCGGGCAATGAGCAGTTCTTC.

J is TRBJ2-1 and V is TRBV5-6, with 8 bases fitting TRBD2. The CDR3 contains 18 residues. The V and J ends lost 4 bases and 4 bases, in that order; junction bases with no gene match: 16. CDR1 is SGHDT, CDR2 YYEEEE, per germline. CDR3 in DNA: TGTGCCAGCAGCCCCCTAAGCGGGGGCAGTAGCTGGTACAATGAGCAGTTCTTC. It translates to CASSPLSGGSSWYNEQFF.

The chain couples TRBV6-5 to TRBJ2-3; no clear D gene. Trimming left V 7 bases short and J 8 bases short, with 16 bases between. The CDR3 is 13 residues long. Germline V gives CDR1 MNHEY, CDR2 SVGAGI. Written as DNA, the CDR3 is TGTGCCAGCATGTTTGAGGCTCGCGGTACGCAGTATTTT. Translation gives CASMFEARGTQYF.

This chain joins TRBV5-1 and TRBJ1-1; D uncertain. Between the trimmed V and J ends, which lost 0 bases and 0 bases, there was a span of 12 bases. Germline CDR1 is SGHRS and CDR2 is YFSETQ. The CDR3 has 16 amino acids. The CDR3 nucleotides read TGCGCCAGCAGCTTGGCCCCGGGGTCCATGAACACTGAAGCTTTCTTT. Amino acid sequence: CASSLAPGSMNTEAFF.

The chain is built from TRBV5-6 and TRBJ1-2, with 9 bases aligning to TRBD1. In germline, CDR1 is SGHDT, CDR2 YYEEEE. The CDR3 sequence is 14 residues long. V lost 0 bases, J lost 7 bases, and 4 bases stayed unmatched. The CDR3 DNA reads TGTGCCAGCAGCTTGGCGGGGGACAGGGCTGGCTACACCTTC. Translation gives CASSLAGDRAGYTF.

CDR3 DNA: TGTGCCAGCAGCCAACAGGGATTGGATGAAAAACTGTTTTTT. Translation: CASSQQGLDEKLFF. The chain employs TRBV3-1 (or the pseudogene TRBV3-2) and TRBJ1-4; maybe TRBD1 (5 bases). Germline-derived CDR1 and CDR2 are LGHDT and YNNKEL (reference sequence). V gave up 2 bases and J gave up 6 bases, with 10 bases separating them. This CDR3 is built from 14 residues.

The gene calls are TRBV7-2 and TRBJ2-3, with 8 bases matching TRBD1. With V trimmed by 6 bases and J by 3 bases, 5 bases remained unmatched. The CDR3 has 14 amino acids. From germline, CDR1 is SGHTA and CDR2 FQGNSA. CDR3 DNA: TGTGCCAGCAGACAGGACAGGGCGACAGATACGCAGTATTTT. It is translated as CASRQDRATDTQYF.

The J gene is TRBJ2-5, the V gene TRBV10-1; 12 bases match TRBD2. CDR3 size: 14 residues. Germline CDR1 and CDR2: WNHNN and SYGVQD (reference sequence). The V segment lost 10 bases and the J segment 2 bases; nucleotides outside the gene matches: 5. CDR3 region: CATFGLAGQETQYF. CDR3 coding DNA: TGCGCCACCTTTGGACTAGCGGGGCAAGAGACCCAGTACTTC.

Only one count was recorded for this clone. The chain couples TRBV7-2 to TRBJ1-4, with D possibly matching TRBD1 (6 bases). Germline V lookup: CDR1 SGHTA, CDR2 FQGNSA. Between the trimmed V and J ends, which lost 3 bases and 7 bases, there was a span of 18 bases. This CDR3 has 16 residues. The chain's CDR3 is CASSLWQGRATEKLFF. The CDR3, as DNA: TGTGCCAGCAGCTTGTGGCAGGGGCGCGCAACTGAAAAACTGTTTTTT.

The chain combines TRBV7-9 with TRBJ2-2; 9 bases align to TRBD1. V gave up 4 bases and J gave up 4 bases; unmatched junction bases: 16. The CDR3 runs to 19 residues. Germline V gene lookup returns CDR1 SEHNR and CDR2 FQNEAQ (reference sequence). The CDR3 loop is CASSSDPGDDRGSTGELFF. The CDR3 coding sequence is TGTGCCAGCAGCTCCGATCCAGGGGACGACAGGGGGAGCACCGGGGAGCTGTTTTTT. The full variable domain, its missing parts supplied by reference TRBV7-9 and TRBJ2-2, is DTGVSQNPRHKITKRGQNVTFRCDPISEHNRLYWYRQTLGQGPEFLTYFQNEAQLEKSRLLSDRFSAERPKGSFSTLEIQRTEQGDSAMYLCASSSDPGDDRGSTGELFFGEGSRLTVL.

The genes are TRBV7-9 and TRBJ1-4, with a tentative D call TRBD1 (6 bases). V dropped 1 base and J dropped 6 bases, with 9 bases sitting between them. The CDR3 extends over 14 amino acids. Germline-derived CDR1 and CDR2 are SEHNR and FQNEAQ (reference sequence). CDR3 sequence (DNA): TGTGCCAGCAGCTTAGGGACAGAGGATGAAAAACTGTTTTTT. This encodes CASSLGTEDEKLFF.

The CDR3 coding sequence is TGTGCCAGCAGTCGCGCGGCCTACGAGCAGTACTTC. As protein: CASSRAAYEQYF. The chain has TRBV7-8 and TRBJ2-7; D remains ambiguous. Germline CDR1 and CDR2: SGHVS and FQNEAQ. The CDR3 has 12 amino acids. The germline V and J ends were trimmed by 6 bases and 2 bases, with 8 bases remaining between them.

The rearrangement uses TRBV4-1 and TRBJ1-3; TRBD1 matches at 9 bases. The CDR3 is made up of 15 amino acids. Germline V lookup: CDR1 MGHRA, CDR2 YSYEKL. After removal of 4 bases from V and 4 bases from J, the junction contained 5 bases not matched to a gene. The CDR3 reads CASSLAGQGGNTIYF. For the CDR3, the DNA is TGCGCCAGCAGCCTAGCGGGACAGGGAGGAAACACCATATATTTT.

V gene TRBV2 combines with J gene TRBJ1-5; D is unclear. The germline V gene has CDR1 SNHLY and CDR2 FYNNEI. This CDR3 contains 10 residues. Trimming left V 8 bases short and J 7 bases short, with 6 bases between. This chain's CDR3 is CASGGQPQHF. CDR3 sequence (DNA): TGTGCCAGCGGAGGGCAGCCCCAGCATTTT.